This section outlines one T cell receptor beta chain sequence together with its context. What it recognizes is unknown. PCR used 60 Vbeta primers and 13 Jbeta primers. Some clones are missing from TCRdb's copy, which holds only in-frame ones; the method was immunoSEQ multiplex PCR. The sample consists of roughly 55,000 clones, 65% to 80% of them appearing once. This sample was taken from a study of cytomegalovirus exposure and HLA in healthy donors. Across the whole study: Earlier, 180 million or so T cells were analyzed, and around 100 million unique TCR beta sequences were found among them.

The length of the CDR3 is 13 residues. The V end lost 2 bases, the J end lost 1 base, and 6 bases lay between the germline ends. Germline CDR1 is KGHSH and CDR2 is LQKENI. Regarding the study as a whole: Earlier analysis looked at TCR beta V segments, and most were productive about 90% or about 30% of the time.

Sequenced input: PBMCs. J is TRBJ2-7 and V is TRBV18; D is perhaps TRBD2 (5 bases). This TCR was recovered from a man between 40 and 49 years old in good health and CMV-seropositive. The CDR3 loop is CASSPGRSYEQYF. The CDR3 nucleotides are TGTGCCAGCTCACCAGGGAGATCCTACGAGCAGTACTTC.